This TCR beta chain was sequenced for a study of blood T cell repertoires in COVID-19. On the study more broadly: Samples representing acute and convalescent COVID-19 were sourced from the United States, Italy and Spain. T cells, B-cell-depleted T cells, or PBMCs provided the cDNA or gDNA that served as material.

Per the study methods: Amplification from reference gene primers served as the basis for estimated nucleated cell counts. TCRdb's table, derived via immunoSEQ multiplex PCR, lists solely in-frame clones and lacks some. V and J calls and clone size are given by that table; D and trimming were obtained from the DNA. The sample records about 270,000 clones, 85% being singletons. This CDR3 comprises 14 residues. The germline V and J ends were trimmed by 5 bases and 1 base, with 11 bases remaining between them. The germline V gene has CDR1 SGHAT and CDR2 FQNNGV. Sequencing was performed on peripheral blood. This sequence joins TRBV11-2 and TRBJ2-5, with D maybe TRBD2 (6 bases). This sequence originates from a woman aged 50 to 60 with active or convalescent COVID-19. The CDR3: CASSPLGLQETQYF. Written as DNA, the CDR3 is TGTGCCAGCAGCCCGTTGGGACTCCAAGAGACCCAGTACTTC.